This T cell receptor (beta chain) was sequenced in a study of OX40 agonist ivuxolimab in advanced cancers. Clones were read by immunoSEQ multiplex PCR, and TCRdb kept only the in-frame ones, dropping some. The table shows tens of thousands of clones, with approximately 86% occurring only once. The trim removed 5 bases at V and 1 base at J, leaving 1 base unmatched. The CDR3 runs 14 residues. Germline V lookup: CDR1 SQVTM, CDR2 ANQGSEA. The sequencing used CD4+ or CD8+ T cells sorted from blood, collected in a trial of the OX40 agonist ivuxolimab. V is TRBV29-1 and J is TRBJ2-2; 10 bases map to TRBD1. This TCR came from an adult with an advanced solid tumor such as melanoma, head and neck, liver or kidney cancer. CDR3 in amino acids: CSVRTGGNTGELFF. The CDR3, as DNA: TGCAGCGTTCGGACAGGGGGGAACACCGGGGAGCTGTTTTTT.